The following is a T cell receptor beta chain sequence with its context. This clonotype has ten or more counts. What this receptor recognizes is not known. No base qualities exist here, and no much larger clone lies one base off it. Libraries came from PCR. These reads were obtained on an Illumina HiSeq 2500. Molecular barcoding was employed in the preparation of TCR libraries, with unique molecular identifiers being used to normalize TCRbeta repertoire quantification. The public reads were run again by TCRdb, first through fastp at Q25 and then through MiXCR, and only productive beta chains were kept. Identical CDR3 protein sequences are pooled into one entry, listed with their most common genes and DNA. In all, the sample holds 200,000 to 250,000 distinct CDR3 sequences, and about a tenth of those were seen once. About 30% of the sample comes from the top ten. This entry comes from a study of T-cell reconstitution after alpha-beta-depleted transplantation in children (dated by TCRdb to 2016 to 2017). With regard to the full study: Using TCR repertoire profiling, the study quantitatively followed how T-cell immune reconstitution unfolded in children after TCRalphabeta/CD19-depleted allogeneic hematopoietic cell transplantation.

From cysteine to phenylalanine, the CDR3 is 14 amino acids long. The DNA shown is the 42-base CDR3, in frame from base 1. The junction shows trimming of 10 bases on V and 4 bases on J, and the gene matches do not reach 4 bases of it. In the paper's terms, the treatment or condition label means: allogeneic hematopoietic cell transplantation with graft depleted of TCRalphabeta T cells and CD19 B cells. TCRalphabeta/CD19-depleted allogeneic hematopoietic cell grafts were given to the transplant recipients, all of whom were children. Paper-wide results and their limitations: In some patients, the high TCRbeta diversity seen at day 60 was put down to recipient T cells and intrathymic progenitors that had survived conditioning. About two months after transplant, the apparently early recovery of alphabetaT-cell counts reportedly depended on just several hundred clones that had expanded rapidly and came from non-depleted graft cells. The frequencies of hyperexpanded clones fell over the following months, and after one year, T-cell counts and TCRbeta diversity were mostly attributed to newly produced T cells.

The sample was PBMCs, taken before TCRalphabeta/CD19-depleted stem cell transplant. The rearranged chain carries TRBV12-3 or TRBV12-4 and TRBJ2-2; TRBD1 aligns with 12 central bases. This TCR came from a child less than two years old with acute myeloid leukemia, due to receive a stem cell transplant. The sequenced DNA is TGTGCCACCTCGGGACAGGGGGCCACCGGGGAGCTGTTTTTT. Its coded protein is CATSGQGATGELFF.